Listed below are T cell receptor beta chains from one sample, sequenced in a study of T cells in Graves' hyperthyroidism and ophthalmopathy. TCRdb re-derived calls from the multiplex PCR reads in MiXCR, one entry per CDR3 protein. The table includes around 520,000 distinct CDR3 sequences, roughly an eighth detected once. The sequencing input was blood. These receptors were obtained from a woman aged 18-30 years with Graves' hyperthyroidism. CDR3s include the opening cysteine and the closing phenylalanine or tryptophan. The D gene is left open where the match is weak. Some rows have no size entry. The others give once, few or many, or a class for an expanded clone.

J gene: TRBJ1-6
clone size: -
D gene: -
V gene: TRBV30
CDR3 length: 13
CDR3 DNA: TGTGCCTGGAGTCAGGGTAGTGATTCACCCCTCCACTTT
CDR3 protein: CAWSQGSDSPLHF

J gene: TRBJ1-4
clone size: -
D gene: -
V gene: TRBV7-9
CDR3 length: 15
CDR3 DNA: TGTGCCAGCAGCTTATCTGGGGACGGTAATGAAAAACTGTTTTTT
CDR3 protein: CASSLSGDGNEKLFF

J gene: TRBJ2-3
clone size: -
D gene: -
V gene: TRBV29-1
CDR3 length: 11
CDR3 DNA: TGCAGCGTTATAAGGGCCGATACGCAGTATTTT
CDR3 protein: CSVIRADTQYF

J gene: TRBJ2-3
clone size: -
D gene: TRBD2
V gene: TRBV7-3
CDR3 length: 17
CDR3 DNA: TGTGCCAGCAGCCCACCCTCTGGACTAGCGATCGCAGATACGCAGTATTTT
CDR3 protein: CASSPPSGLAIADTQYF

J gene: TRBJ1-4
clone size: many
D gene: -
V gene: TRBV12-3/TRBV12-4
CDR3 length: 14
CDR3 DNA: TGTGCCAGCAGTCCCGGGACTTATAATGAAAAACTGTTTTTT
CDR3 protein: CASSPGTYNEKLFF

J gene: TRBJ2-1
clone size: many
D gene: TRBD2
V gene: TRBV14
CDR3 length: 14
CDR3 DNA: TGTGCCAGCAGCCAGTATCTAGCGGGGAATGAGCAGTTCTTC
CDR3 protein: CASSQYLAGNEQFF

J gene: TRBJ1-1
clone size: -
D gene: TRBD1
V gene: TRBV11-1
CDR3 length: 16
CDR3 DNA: TGTGCCAGCAGCCTGTGGGGACAGGGGATAGATACTGAAGCTTTCTTT
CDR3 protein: CASSLWGQGIDTEAFF

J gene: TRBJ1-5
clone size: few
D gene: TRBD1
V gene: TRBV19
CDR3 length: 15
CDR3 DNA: TGTGCCAGTAGAGGACAGGTGAGGGCTTATCAGCCCCAGCATTTT
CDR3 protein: CASRGQVRAYQPQHF

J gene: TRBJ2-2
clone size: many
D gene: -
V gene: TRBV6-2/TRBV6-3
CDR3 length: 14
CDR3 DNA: TGTGCCAGCATGTTGGGGATTTACACCGGGGAGCTGTTTTTT
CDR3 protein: CASMLGIYTGELFF

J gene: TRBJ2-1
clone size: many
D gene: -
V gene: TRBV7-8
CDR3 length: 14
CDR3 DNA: TGTGCCAGCAGCCTCAGGACTCGACAGTTTGAGCAGTTCTTC
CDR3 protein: CASSLRTRQFEQFF

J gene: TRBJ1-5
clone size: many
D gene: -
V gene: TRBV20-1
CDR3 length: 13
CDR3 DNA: TGCAGTGCTAGAGGACAGAGCAATCAGCCCCAGCATTTT
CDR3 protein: CSARGQSNQPQHF

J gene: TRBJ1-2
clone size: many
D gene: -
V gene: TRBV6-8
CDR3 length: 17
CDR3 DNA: TGTGCCAGCAGTTACTCGAGTTCAGGGACCCTTAACTATGGCTACACCTTC
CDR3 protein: CASSYSSSGTLNYGYTF

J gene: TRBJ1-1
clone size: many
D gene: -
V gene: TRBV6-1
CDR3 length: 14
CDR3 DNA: TGTGCCAGCAGCGATACAGATCTGAACACTGAAGCTTTCTTT
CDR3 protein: CASSDTDLNTEAFF

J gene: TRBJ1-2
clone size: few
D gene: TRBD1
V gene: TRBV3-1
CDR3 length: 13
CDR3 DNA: TGTGCCAGCAGTCGGGACAGGCATTATGGCTACACCTTC
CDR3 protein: CASSRDRHYGYTF

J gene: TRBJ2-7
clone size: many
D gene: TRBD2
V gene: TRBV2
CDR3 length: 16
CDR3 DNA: TGTGCCAGCAGTGAACCTAGCGGTCCGGGCTCCTACGAGCAGTACTTC
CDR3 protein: CASSEPSGPGSYEQYF

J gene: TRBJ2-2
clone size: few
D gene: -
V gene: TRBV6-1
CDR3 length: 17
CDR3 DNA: TGTGCCAGCAGTCTGGACCCCTCCCCTGTAGGGACCGGGGAGCTGTTTTTT
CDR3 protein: CASSLDPSPVGTGELFF

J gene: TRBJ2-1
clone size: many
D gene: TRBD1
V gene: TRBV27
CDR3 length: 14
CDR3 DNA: TGTGCCAGCGCGGACAGGTCGCCCTACAATGAGCAGTTCTTC
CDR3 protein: CASADRSPYNEQFF

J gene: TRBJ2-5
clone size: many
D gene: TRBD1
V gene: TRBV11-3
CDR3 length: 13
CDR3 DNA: TGTGCCAGCAGCTTCGTGACAGGGGAGACCCAGTACTTC
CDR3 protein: CASSFVTGETQYF

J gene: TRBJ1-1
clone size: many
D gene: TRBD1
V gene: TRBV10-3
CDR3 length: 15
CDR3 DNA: TGTGCCCTCCGAGAGGCGACAGGGGTGGACACTGAAGCTTTCTTT
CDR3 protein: CALREATGVDTEAFF

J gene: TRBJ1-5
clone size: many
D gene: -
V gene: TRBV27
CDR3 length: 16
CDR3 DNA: TGTGCCAGCAGTTTATCGGCGCCATATAGCAATCAGCCCCAGCATTTT
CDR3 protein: CASSLSAPYSNQPQHF

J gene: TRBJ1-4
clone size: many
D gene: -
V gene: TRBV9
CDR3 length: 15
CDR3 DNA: TGTGCCAGCAGCCCCCACCAGATCTTTAATGAAAAACTGTTTTTT
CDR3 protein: CASSPHQIFNEKLFF

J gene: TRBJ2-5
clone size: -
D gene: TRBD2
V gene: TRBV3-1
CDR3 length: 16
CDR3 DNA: TGTGCCAGCTCCCCATCGGGACTAGCGGGAACGGAGACCCAGTACTTC
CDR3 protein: CASSPSGLAGTETQYF

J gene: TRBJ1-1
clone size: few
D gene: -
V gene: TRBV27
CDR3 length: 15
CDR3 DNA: TGTGCCAGCAGTTTATGGGGACCTGCTAACACTGAAGCTTTCTTT
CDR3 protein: CASSLWGPANTEAFF

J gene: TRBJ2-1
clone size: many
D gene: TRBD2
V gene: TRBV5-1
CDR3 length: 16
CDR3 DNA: TGCGCCAGCAGCTTGGATGGGACTAGTGGGGGCAATGAGCAGTTCTTC
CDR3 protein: CASSLDGTSGGNEQFF

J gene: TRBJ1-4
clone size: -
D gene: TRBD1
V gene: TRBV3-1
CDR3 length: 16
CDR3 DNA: TGTGCCAGCAGCCAGAACCCGGGACAGTATAATGAAAAACTGTTTTTT
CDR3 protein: CASSQNPGQYNEKLFF

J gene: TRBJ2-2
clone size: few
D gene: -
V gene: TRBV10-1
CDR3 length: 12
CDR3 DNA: TGCGCCAGCAGTGGGTACACCGGGGAGCTGTTTTTT
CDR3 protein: CASSGYTGELFF

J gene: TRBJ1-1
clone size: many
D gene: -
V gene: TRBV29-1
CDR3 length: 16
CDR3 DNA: TGCAGCGTTGTCGGGGCGGTGTGGGGGTCGGACACTGAAGCTTTCTTT
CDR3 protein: CSVVGAVWGSDTEAFF